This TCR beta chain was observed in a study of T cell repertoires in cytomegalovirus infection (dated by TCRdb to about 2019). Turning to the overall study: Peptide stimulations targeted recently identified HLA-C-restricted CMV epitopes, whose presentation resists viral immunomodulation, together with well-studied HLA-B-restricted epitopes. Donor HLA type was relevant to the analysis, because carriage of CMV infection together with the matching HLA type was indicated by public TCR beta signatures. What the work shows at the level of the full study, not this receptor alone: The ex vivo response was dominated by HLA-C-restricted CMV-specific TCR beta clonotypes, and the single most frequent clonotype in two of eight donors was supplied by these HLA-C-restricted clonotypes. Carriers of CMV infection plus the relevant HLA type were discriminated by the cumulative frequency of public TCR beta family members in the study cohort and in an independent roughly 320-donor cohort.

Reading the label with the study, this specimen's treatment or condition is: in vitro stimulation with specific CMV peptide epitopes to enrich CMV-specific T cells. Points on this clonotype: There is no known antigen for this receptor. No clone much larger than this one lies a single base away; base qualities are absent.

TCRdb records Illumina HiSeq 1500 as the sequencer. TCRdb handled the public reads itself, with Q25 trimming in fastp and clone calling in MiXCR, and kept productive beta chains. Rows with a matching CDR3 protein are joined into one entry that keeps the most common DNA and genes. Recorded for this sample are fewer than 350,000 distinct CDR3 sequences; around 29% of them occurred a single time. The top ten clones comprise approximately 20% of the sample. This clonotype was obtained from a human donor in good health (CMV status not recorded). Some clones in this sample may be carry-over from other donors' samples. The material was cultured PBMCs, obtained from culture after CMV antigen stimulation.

The sequence in DNA is TGTGCCAGCAGCTGGACTCCTGGGCAGGTCAATGGCACTGAAGCTTTCTTT. This translates into CASSWTPGQVNGTEAFF. The chain links TRBV6-8 with TRBJ1-1, with the D segment identity uncertain. Trimming at the junction amounts to 6 bases on V and 4 bases on J, and the germline ends lie 24 bases apart. The germline V gene specifies MNHGY as CDR1 and SAAAGT as CDR2. The CDR3, cysteine through phenylalanine, is 17 amino acids long. The CDR3 DNA has 51 bases and is translated from base 1.